Listed below are T cell receptor beta chains from one sample, sequenced in a study of blood T cell repertoires in COVID-19. Some clones are missing from TCRdb's copy, which holds only in-frame ones; the method was immunoSEQ multiplex PCR. This sample has 60,000 to 65,000 clones; 90% occur once, and the top ten carry more than 9%. The sample consisted of peripheral blood. All receptors come from an elderly woman with active COVID-19. The CDR3 runs from the conserved cysteine through the conserved F or W. The order of the fields is CDR3 DNA, CDR3 protein, J gene, V gene, clone size, D gene. D genes are given only for firm matches. Clone size is given for some rows only: seen once, a few or many times, or a class if the clone is expanded.

DNA: TGCGCCAGCAGCTTGGCGGCAGGGTTAGAGACCCAGTACTTC; CDR3: CASSLAAGLETQYF; J: TRBJ2-5; V: TRBV5-1; size: -; D: -
DNA: TGTGCCAGCAGCTCAAGGCGGGACAGGGCTGGGGAGCTGTTTTTT; CDR3: CASSSRRDRAGELFF; J: TRBJ2-2; V: TRBV7-8; size: -; D: TRBD1
DNA: TGCGCCAGCACCTCCTCGGCGGGGACTAGAGGGGGCCGGGTAGAGACCCAGTACTTC; CDR3: CASTSSAGTRGGRVETQYF; J: TRBJ2-5; V: TRBV5-1; size: -; D: -
DNA: TGTGCCAGCAAGCCGTACAGGGGGAGTTGGGAGCAGTACTTC; CDR3: CASKPYRGSWEQYF; J: TRBJ2-7; V: TRBV19; size: -; D: TRBD1
DNA: TGCGCCAGCAGCTTTCAGGTGGACACAGATACGCAGTATTTT; CDR3: CASSFQVDTDTQYF; J: TRBJ2-3; V: TRBV5-1; size: -; D: -
DNA: TGTGCCAGCAGCCCCCAGACAGGAGGATTTTCAAAACTGTTTTTT; CDR3: CASSPQTGGFSKLFF; J: TRBJ1-4; V: TRBV7-2; size: -; D: -
DNA: TGTGCCAGCAGCGTAGGGGGGACAGGATCAGATACGCAGTATTTT; CDR3: CASSVGGTGSDTQYF; J: TRBJ2-3; V: TRBV9; size: -; D: TRBD1
DNA: TGTGCCAGCAGCGCCCGAGGATCTAGAGATACGCAGTATTTT; CDR3: CASSARGSRDTQYF; J: TRBJ2-3; V: TRBV5-6; size: -; D: -
DNA: TGTGCCAGCAGGCGGACAGGCCGTTCCGGGGAGCTGTTTTTT; CDR3: CASRRTGRSGELFF; J: TRBJ2-2; V: TRBV5-8; size: once; D: TRBD1
DNA: TGTGCCAGCAGCCTAACAGGGACGACCAGAGAGACCCAGTACTTC; CDR3: CASSLTGTTRETQYF; J: TRBJ2-5; V: TRBV5-4; size: -; D: -
DNA: TGTGCCAGCAGCTATGGACAGTCTGGCACTGAAGCTTTCTTT; CDR3: CASSYGQSGTEAFF; J: TRBJ1-1; V: TRBV7-9; size: -; D: -
DNA: TGTGCCAGCACTTCGGACAGGTCGTCCACCGGGGAGCTGTTTTTT; CDR3: CASTSDRSSTGELFF; J: TRBJ2-2; V: TRBV5-4; size: once; D: TRBD1
DNA: TGTGCCAGCAGCCCTCCCCCGCGGTGGGGAAACACCATATATTTT; CDR3: CASSPPPRWGNTIYF; J: TRBJ1-3; V: TRBV7-9; size: -; D: -
DNA: TGTGCCAGCAGCGGGACAGGCCAGAGGGAGCAGTACTTC; CDR3: CASSGTGQREQYF; J: TRBJ2-7; V: TRBV5-6; size: -; D: TRBD1
DNA: TGTGCCAGCAGCCAAATCGTGTTGCGGGGACCGTTGAACACCGGGGAGCTGTTTTTT; CDR3: CASSQIVLRGPLNTGELFF; J: TRBJ2-2; V: TRBV3-1/TRBV3-2; size: few; D: -
DNA: TGTGCCAGCAGTGCCGGACAGAGCTCTGGAAACACCATATATTTT; CDR3: CASSAGQSSGNTIYF; J: TRBJ1-3; V: TRBV28; size: -; D: -
DNA: TGTGCCAGCAGTGACTCTCACAGGGGGTCGACTGAAGCTTTCTTT; CDR3: CASSDSHRGSTEAFF; J: TRBJ1-1; V: TRBV6-4; size: -; D: TRBD1
DNA: TGCGCCAGCAGTGCGGAGTTTAACTATGGCTACACCTTC; CDR3: CASSAEFNYGYTF; J: TRBJ1-2; V: TRBV10-1; size: -; D: -
DNA: TGTGCCAGTAGTCTTGGGCCTCCGGGCAATCAGCCCCAGCATTTT; CDR3: CASSLGPPGNQPQHF; J: TRBJ1-5; V: TRBV19; size: few; D: -
DNA: TGTGCCACCAGTGATTCCGGGGGAGCAGATACGCAGTATTTT; CDR3: CATSDSGGADTQYF; J: TRBJ2-3; V: TRBV24-1; size: -; D: -
DNA: TGTGCCAGCAGTCCCTCCCCGGGACAGCTCAATGAAAAACTGTTTTTT; CDR3: CASSPSPGQLNEKLFF; J: TRBJ1-4; V: TRBV27; size: -; D: TRBD1
DNA: TGTGCCAGCAGCCCCCTCGGGGTCTTAGACGAGCAGTACTTC; CDR3: CASSPLGVLDEQYF; J: TRBJ2-7; V: TRBV7-9; size: -; D: -